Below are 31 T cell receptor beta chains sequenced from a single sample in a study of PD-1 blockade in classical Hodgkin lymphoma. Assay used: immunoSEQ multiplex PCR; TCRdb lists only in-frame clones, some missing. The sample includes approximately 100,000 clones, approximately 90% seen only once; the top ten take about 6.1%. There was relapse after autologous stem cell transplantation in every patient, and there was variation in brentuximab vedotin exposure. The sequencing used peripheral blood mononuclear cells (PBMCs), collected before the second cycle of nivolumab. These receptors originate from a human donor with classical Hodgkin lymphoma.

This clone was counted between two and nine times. CDR3 sequence reads: CASSFPNTEAFF. In DNA form, the CDR3 reads TGTGCCAGCAGCTTCCCGAACACTGAAGCTTTCTTT. The chain combines TRBV7-9 with TRBJ1-1; unclear D gene. Germline V CDR1 and CDR2: SEHNR, FQNEAQ (reference sequence). The germline V and J ends were trimmed by 3 bases and 1 base, with 3 bases remaining between them. This CDR3 spans 12 amino acids.

This CDR3 is CASSHIGGITDTQYF. As DNA, the CDR3 is TGTGCCAGCAGCCACATCGGGGGAATCACAGATACGCAGTATTTT. V usage is TRBV6-1 and J usage is TRBJ2-3, with D perhaps TRBD2 (6 bases). CDR1 and CDR2 from the germline V gene are MNHNS and SASEGT. Trimming removed 6 bases at V and 2 bases at J, with 15 bases between. The CDR3 has 15 amino acids.

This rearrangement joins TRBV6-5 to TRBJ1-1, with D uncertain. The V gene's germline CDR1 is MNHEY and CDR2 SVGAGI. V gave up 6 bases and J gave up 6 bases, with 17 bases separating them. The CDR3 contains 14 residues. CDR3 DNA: TGTGCCAGCAGATTCGTTGGGAGGGAGGCTGAAGCTTTCTTT. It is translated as CASRFVGREAEAFF.

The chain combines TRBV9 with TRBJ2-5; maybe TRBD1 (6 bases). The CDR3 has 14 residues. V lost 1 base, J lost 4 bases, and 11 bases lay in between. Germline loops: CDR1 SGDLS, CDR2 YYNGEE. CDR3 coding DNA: TGTGCCAGCAGCGTAAAGGGGGATCCAGAGACCCAGTACTTC. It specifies CASSVKGDPETQYF.

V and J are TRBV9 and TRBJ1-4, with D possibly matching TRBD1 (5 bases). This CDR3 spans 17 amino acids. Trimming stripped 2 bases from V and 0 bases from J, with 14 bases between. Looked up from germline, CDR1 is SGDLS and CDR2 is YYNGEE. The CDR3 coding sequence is TGTGCCAGCAGCGTCGGGGCAGACCGCGCAACTAATGAAAAACTGTTTTTT. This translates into CASSVGADRATNEKLFF.

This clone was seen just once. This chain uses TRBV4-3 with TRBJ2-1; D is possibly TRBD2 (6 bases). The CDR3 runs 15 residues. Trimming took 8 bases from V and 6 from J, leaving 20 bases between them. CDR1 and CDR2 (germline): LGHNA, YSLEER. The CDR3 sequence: CASQIYRDSFNEQFF. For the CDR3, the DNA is TGCGCCAGCCAAATATACCGGGACTCTTTCAATGAGCAGTTCTTC.

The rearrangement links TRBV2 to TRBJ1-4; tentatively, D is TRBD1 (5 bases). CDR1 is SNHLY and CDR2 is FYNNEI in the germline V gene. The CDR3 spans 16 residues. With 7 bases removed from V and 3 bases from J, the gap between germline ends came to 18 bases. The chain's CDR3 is CASIFSREVPNEKLFF. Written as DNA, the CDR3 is TGTGCCAGCATATTCAGCAGGGAGGTACCTAATGAAAAACTGTTTTTT.

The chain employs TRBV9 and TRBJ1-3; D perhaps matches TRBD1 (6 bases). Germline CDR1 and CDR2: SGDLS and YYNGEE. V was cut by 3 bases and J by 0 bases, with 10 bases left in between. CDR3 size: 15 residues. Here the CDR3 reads CASSEGGSSGNTIYF. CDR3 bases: TGTGCCAGCAGCGAAGGGGGGAGCTCTGGAAACACCATATATTTT.

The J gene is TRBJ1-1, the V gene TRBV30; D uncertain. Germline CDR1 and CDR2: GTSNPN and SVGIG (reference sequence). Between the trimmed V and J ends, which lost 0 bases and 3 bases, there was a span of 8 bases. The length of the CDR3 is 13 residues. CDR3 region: CAWSVIWDTEAFF. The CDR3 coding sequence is TGTGCCTGGAGTGTAATATGGGACACTGAAGCTTTCTTT. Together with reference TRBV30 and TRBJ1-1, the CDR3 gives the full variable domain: SQTIHQWPATLVQPVGSPLSLECTVEGTSNPNLYWYRQAAGRGLQLLFYSVGIGQISSEVPQNLSASRPQDRQFILSSKKLLLSDSGFYLCAWSVIWDTEAFFGQGTRLTVV.

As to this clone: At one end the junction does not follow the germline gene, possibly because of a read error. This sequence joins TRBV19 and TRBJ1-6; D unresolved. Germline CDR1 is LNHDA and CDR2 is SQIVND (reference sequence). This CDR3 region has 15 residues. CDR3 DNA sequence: TGTGCCAGTAGTACCCCGGGAGCCCGTAATCCACCCCTCCACTTT. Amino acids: CASSTPGARNPPLHF. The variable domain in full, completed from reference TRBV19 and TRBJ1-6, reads DGGITQSPKYLFRKEGQNVTLSCEQNLNHDAMYWYRQDPGQGLRLIYYSQIVNDFQKGDIAEGYSVSREKKESFPLTVTSAQKNPTAFYLCASSTPGARNPPLHFGNGTRLTVT.

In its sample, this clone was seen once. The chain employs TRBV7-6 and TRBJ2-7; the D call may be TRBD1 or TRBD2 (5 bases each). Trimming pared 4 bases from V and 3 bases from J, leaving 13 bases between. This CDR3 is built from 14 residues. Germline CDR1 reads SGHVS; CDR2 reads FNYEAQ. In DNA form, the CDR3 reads TGTGCCAGCAGCTCCGGGACGGCGGGCTACGAGCAGTACTTC. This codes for CASSSGTAGYEQYF.

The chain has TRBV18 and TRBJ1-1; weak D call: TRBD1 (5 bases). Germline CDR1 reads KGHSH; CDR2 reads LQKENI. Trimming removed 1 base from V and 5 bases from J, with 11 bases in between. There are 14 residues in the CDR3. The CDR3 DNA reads TGTGCCAGCTCACCACAACCAGGGTGGACTGAAGCTTTCTTT. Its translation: CASSPQPGWTEAFF.

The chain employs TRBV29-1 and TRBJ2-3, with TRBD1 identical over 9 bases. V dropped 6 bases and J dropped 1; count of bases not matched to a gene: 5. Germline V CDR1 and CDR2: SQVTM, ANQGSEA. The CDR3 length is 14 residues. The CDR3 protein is CSVKQGAGTDTQYF. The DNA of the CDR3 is TGCAGCGTCAAACAGGGGGCAGGCACAGATACGCAGTATTTT.

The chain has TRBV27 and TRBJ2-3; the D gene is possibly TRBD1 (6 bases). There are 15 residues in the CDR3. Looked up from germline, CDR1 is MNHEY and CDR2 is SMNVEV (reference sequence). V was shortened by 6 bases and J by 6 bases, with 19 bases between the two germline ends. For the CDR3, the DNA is TGTGCCAGCAGCTGGGGGCTCACCCTAGTGGATACGCAGTATTTT. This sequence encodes CASSWGLTLVDTQYF.

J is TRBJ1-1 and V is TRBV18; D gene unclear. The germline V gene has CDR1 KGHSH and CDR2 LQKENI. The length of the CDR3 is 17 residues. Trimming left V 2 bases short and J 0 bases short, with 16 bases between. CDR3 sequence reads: CASSPETWGLMNTEAFF. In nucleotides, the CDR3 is TGTGCCAGCTCACCAGAGACTTGGGGTCTGATGAACACTGAAGCTTTCTTT.

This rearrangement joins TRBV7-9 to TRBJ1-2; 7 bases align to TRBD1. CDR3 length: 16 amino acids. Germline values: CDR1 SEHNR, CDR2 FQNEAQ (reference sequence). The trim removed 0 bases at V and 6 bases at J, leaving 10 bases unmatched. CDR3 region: CASSLANPTGKNGYTF. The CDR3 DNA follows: TGTGCCAGCAGCTTAGCTAATCCGACAGGGAAGAATGGCTACACCTTC.

In DNA, the CDR3 is TGTGCCAGCAGGGTGCGGGGGATATACACCGGGGAGCTGTTTTTT. It encodes CASRVRGIYTGELFF. V and J are TRBV6-5 and TRBJ2-2, with 7 bases aligning to TRBD2. V trimming: 6 bases; J trimming: 3 bases; junction bases outside the gene matches: 7. The germline V gene has CDR1 MNHEY and CDR2 SVGAGI. The CDR3 has 15 amino acids.

This CDR3 reads CASSFLLQGKLSYGYTF. The CDR3 DNA reads as TGTGCCAGCAGTTTCCTCCTACAGGGGAAGCTAAGCTATGGCTACACCTTC. The chain employs TRBV28 and TRBJ1-2, with 7 bases aligning to TRBD1. V shed 3 bases and J 4 bases; nucleotides not matched to a gene: 14. The CDR3 is 17 amino acids. Looked up from germline, CDR1 is MDHEN and CDR2 is SYDVKM.

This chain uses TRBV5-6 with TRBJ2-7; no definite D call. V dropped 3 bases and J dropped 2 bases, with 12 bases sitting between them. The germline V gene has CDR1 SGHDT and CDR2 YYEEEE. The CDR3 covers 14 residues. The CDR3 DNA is TGTGCCAGCAGCTGGACGGGCAAGCCCTACGAGCAGTACTTC. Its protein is CASSWTGKPYEQYF.

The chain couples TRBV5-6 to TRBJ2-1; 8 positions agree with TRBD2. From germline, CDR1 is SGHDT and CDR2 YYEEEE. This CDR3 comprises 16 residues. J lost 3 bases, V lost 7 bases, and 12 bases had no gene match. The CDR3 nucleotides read TGTGCCAGCGAGGGCGGGGGGTTAAGACTCTACAATGAGCAGTTCTTC. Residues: CASEGGGLRLYNEQFF.

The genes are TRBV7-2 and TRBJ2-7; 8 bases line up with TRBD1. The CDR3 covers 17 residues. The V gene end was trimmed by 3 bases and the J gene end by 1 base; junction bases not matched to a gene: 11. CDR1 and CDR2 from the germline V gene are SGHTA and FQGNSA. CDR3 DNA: TGTGCCAGCAGCTTTTTTTTGTCTGACAGGGGATCCTACGAGCAGTACTTC. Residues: CASSFFLSDRGSYEQYF.

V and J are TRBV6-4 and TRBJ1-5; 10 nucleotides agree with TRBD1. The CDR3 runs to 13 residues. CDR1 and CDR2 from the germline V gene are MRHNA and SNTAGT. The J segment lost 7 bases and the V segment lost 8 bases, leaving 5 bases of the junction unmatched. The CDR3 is CASGGQGEQPQHF. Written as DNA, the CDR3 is TGTGCCAGCGGCGGACAGGGGGAACAGCCCCAGCATTTT.

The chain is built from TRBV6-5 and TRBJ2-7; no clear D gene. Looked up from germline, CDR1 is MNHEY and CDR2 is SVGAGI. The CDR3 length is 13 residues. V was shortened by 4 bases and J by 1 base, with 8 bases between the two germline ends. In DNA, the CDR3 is TGTGCCAGCAGTTTGACAAGTTCCTACGAGCAGTACTTC. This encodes CASSLTSSYEQYF.

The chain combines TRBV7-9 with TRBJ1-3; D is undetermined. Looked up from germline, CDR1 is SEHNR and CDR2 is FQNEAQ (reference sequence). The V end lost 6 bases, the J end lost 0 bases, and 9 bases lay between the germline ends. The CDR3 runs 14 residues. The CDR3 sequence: CASREEASGNTIYF. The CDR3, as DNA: TGTGCCAGCAGGGAAGAAGCCTCTGGAAACACCATATATTTT.

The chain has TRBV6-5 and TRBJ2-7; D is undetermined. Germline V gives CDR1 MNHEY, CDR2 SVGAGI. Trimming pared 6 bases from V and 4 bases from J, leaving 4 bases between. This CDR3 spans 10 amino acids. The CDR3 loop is CASRLYEQYF. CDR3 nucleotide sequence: TGTGCCAGCAGATTATACGAGCAGTACTTC.

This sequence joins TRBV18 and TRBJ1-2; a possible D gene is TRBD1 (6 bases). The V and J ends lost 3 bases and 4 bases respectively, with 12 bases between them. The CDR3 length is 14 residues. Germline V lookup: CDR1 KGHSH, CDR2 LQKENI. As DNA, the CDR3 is TGTGCCAGCTCACCCTCACAGGGACTCTATGGCTACACCTTC. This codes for CASSPSQGLYGYTF. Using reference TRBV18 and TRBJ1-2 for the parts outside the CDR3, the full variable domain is NAGVMQNPRHLVRRRGQEARLRCSPMKGHSHVYWYRQLPEEGLKFMVYLQKENIIDESGMPKERFSAEFPKEGPSILRIQQVVRGDSAAYFCASSPSQGLYGYTFGSGTRLTVV.

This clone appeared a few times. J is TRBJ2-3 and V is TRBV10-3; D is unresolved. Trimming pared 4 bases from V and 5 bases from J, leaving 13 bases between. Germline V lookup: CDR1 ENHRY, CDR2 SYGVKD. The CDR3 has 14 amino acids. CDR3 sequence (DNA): TGTGCCATCAGTGGGGGAATGACTGAAGATACGCAGTATTTT. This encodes CAISGGMTEDTQYF.

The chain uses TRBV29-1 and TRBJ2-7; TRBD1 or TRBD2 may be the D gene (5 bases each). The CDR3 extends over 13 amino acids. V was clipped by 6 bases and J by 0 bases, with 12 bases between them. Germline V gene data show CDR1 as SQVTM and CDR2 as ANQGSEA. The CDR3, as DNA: TGCAGCGTGGGGGACCGCTACTCCTACGAGCAGTACTTC. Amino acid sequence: CSVGDRYSYEQYF.

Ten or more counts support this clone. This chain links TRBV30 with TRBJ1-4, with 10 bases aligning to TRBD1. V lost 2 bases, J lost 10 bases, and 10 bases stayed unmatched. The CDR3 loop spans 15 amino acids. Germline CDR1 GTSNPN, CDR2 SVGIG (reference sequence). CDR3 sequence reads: CAWSRVGTGDAKLFF. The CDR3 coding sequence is TGTGCCTGGAGTCGGGTGGGGACAGGGGATGCAAAACTGTTTTTT.

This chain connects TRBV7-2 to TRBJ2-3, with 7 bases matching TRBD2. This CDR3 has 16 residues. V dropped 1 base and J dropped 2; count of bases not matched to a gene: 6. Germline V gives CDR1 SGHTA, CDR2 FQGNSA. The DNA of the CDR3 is TGTGCCAGCAGCTTAGGCGGACTAGTTTTCACAGATACGCAGTATTTT. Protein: CASSLGGLVFTDTQYF.

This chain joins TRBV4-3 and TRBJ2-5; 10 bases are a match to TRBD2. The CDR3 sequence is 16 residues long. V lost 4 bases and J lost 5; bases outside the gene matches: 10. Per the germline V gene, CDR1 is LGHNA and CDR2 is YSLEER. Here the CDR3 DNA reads TGCGCCAGCAGCCGAGGGTCTAGCGGGGGTTGGGAGACCCAGTACTTC. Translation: CASSRGSSGGWETQYF.